Listed below are T cell receptor beta chains from one sample, sequenced in a study of OX40 agonist ivuxolimab in advanced cancers. This table comes from immunoSEQ multiplex PCR, and its TCRdb copy is limited to in-frame clones, with some not included. Of tens of thousands of clones in the sample, less than 90% were seen once. The sample here was CD4+ or CD8+ T cells sorted from blood, taken in a trial of the OX40 agonist ivuxolimab. The receptors originated from an adult with an advanced solid tumor such as melanoma, head and neck, liver or kidney cancer. CDR3s include the opening cysteine and the closing phenylalanine or tryptophan. Fields, in order: clone size, D gene, V gene, J gene, CDR3 DNA, CDR3 protein. D genes are given only for firm matches. Only part of the rows carry a size: once, few, many, or a class if the clone is expanded.

.,.,TRBV19,TRBJ1-5,TGTGCCAGTAGTGCCTCCCCAGGGGGCAATCAGCCCCAGCATTTT,CASSASPGGNQPQHF
.,.,TRBV4-3,TRBJ2-7,TGCGCCAGCAGCCAAGAAAGTTTTAGCTGGGGAGGGCAGTACTTC,CASSQESFSWGGQYF
once,.,TRBV19,TRBJ2-7,TGTGCCAGTAGTAGAGGCAGACGCTCCTACGAGCAGTACTTC,CASSRGRRSYEQYF
.,TRBD2,TRBV19,TRBJ2-7,TGTGCCAGTAGTGAGTCTAGCGGGAGGGCCTACGAGCAGTACTTC,CASSESSGRAYEQYF
.,TRBD2,TRBV7-2,TRBJ2-1,TGTGCCAGCAGCTCCCTAGCGGGGGGACCCTACAATGAGCAGTTCTTC,CASSSLAGGPYNEQFF
.,.,TRBV6-5,TRBJ2-3,TGTGCTGGGGGGATCCTAAGCACAGATACGCAGTATTTT,CAGGILSTDTQYF
.,TRBD1,TRBV23-1,TRBJ1-4,TGCGCCAGCAGTCAGGGAGGGGACAGGGGGAGTGAAAAACTGTTTTTT,CASSQGGDRGSEKLFF
.,.,TRBV18,TRBJ1-1,TGTGCCAGCTCACCAGCCGTACAGGGATTTGGCATGAACACTGAAGCTTTCTTT,CASSPAVQGFGMNTEAFF
.,TRBD1,TRBV28,TRBJ2-2,TGTGCCAGCAGCCCTCCAGGGGGCACGGGCACCGGGGAGCTGTTTTTT,CASSPPGGTGTGELFF
.,.,TRBV11-3,TRBJ2-7,TGTGCCAGCAGCTTGGTCCCCTCGGAGCAGTACTTC,CASSLVPSEQYF
.,TRBD2,TRBV9,TRBJ2-3,TGTGCCAGCAGCGTACTAGCGGGCACAGATACGCAGTATTTT,CASSVLAGTDTQYF
once,.,TRBV5-4,TRBJ2-1,TGTGCCAGCAGCTTGGCCCCTCCCAATGAGCAGTTCTTC,CASSLAPPNEQFF
.,.,TRBV10-3,TRBJ2-3,TGTGCCATCTCAAGCCCCACAGATACGCAGTATTTT,CAISSPTDTQYF
once,.,TRBV5-6,TRBJ2-7,TGTGCCAGCAGCTTGGCGGGACACAGCTCCTACGAGCAGTACTTC,CASSLAGHSSYEQYF
.,TRBD2,TRBV14,TRBJ2-5,TGTGCCAGCAGCCCAAGAAGACCTAGCGGAAAATTTAAAGAGACCCAGTACTTC,CASSPRRPSGKFKETQYF
.,.,TRBV10-3,TRBJ1-5,TGTGCCATCAAGGAGGGCACGGGCAATCAGCCCCAGCATTTT,CAIKEGTGNQPQHF
.,.,TRBV7-2,TRBJ2-5,TGTGCCAGCAGCTTACTCGTAGGACCGCTTTACTTC,CASSLLVGPLYF
.,TRBD2,TRBV5-4,TRBJ2-1,TGTGCCAGCGTGGGCGGGAGGGCTCTGAATGAGCAGTTCTTC,CASVGGRALNEQFF
.,.,TRBV19,TRBJ2-6,TGTGCCAGTAGTATTCCGGTCTCTGGGGCCAACGTCCTGACTTTC,CASSIPVSGANVLTF
.,.,TRBV18,TRBJ1-3,TGTGCCAGCTCTCCAGGACAGCTTACTGGAAACACCATATATTTT,CASSPGQLTGNTIYF
.,.,TRBV1,TRBJ1-2,TGCACCAGCAGCCAAGTCCCAGCTTCTAACTATGGCTACACCTTC,CTSSQVPASNYGYTF
.,TRBD1,TRBV4-1,TRBJ2-1,TGCGCCAGCAGCCAAGCGAGAATAGGACAGGGGAGCTCCTACAATGAGCAGTTCTTC,CASSQARIGQGSSYNEQFF
.,.,TRBV5-1,TRBJ2-2,TGCGCCAGCGCACCCCCTGGGGGGGCCGACACCGGGGAGCTGTTTTTT,CASAPPGGADTGELFF
.,.,TRBV2,TRBJ2-3,TGTGCCAGCCGCCCGACTACAACTAGCACAGATACGCAGTATTTT,CASRPTTTSTDTQYF
.,.,TRBV9,TRBJ1-3,TGTGCCAGCAGCGTAGGGACGGCCTCTGGAAACACCATATATTTT,CASSVGTASGNTIYF
.,TRBD2,TRBV9,TRBJ2-2,TGTGCCAGCAGCCCCCTTAGCGGGAGCCCCGGGGAGCTGTTTTTT,CASSPLSGSPGELFF
.,TRBD1,TRBV15,TRBJ2-5,TGTGCCACCAGCACTGGGACAGGGGTGCTACAAGAGACCCAGTACTTC,CATSTGTGVLQETQYF
once,.,TRBV9,TRBJ1-2,TGTGCCAGCAGCGCGACAGCTTATGGCTACACCTTC,CASSATAYGYTF
.,.,TRBV5-1,TRBJ2-7,TGCGCCAGCAAATGGGGGCAGGATTCCTACGAGCAGTACTTC,CASKWGQDSYEQYF
.,TRBD2,TRBV29-1,TRBJ2-3,TGCAGCGTCCGACTAGCGGGAGGGCTGGGCACAGATACGCAGTATTTT,CSVRLAGGLGTDTQYF
few,.,TRBV4-3,TRBJ1-6,TGCGCCAGCAGCCAAGATGAAGGGATCAGTTCACCCCTCCACTTT,CASSQDEGISSPLHF
.,TRBD2,TRBV2,TRBJ2-7,TGTGCCAGCACTGCTACCCGGGGGGCCTACGAGCAGTACTTC,CASTATRGAYEQYF
.,.,TRBV5-1,TRBJ1-1,TGCGCCAGCAGCCCGGACTCGCGGTCTGAAGCTTTCTTT,CASSPDSRSEAFF
.,TRBD1,TRBV28,TRBJ1-5,TGTGCCAGCAGTTTAAATCCCGCCGGGACAGGTACAAATCGGCCCCAGCATTTT,CASSLNPAGTGTNRPQHF
.,TRBD1,TRBV10-3,TRBJ1-1,TGTGCCATCAGTGTAGGGACAGGGCAGAGCACTGAAGCTTTCTTT,CAISVGTGQSTEAFF
once,TRBD1,TRBV6-1,TRBJ1-1,TGTGCCAGCAGTCTGTTACAGGGGACTACTGAAGCTTTCTTT,CASSLLQGTTEAFF
.,TRBD1,TRBV6-4,TRBJ2-6,TGTGCCAGCACGCCGACAGGGACCGTCTCTGGGGCCAACGTCCTGACTTTC,CASTPTGTVSGANVLTF
few,TRBD2,TRBV29-1,TRBJ2-1,TGCAGCGTTGAATCCGTACTAGGCGGGGTGGGACTAAATGAGCAGTTCTTC,CSVESVLGGVGLNEQFF
.,.,TRBV9,TRBJ2-7,TGTGCCAGCAGCAGGGACATTTCCTACGAGCAGTACTTC,CASSRDISYEQYF
.,.,TRBV10-3,TRBJ2-1,TGTGCCATCAGTGAGGGGACAGTAGCGGCTAATAATGAGCAGTTCTTC,CAISEGTVAANNEQFF
.,.,TRBV18,TRBJ1-3,TGTGCCAGCTCACCCCCTCCGGGACTATTCTCTGGAAACACCATATATTTT,CASSPPPGLFSGNTIYF